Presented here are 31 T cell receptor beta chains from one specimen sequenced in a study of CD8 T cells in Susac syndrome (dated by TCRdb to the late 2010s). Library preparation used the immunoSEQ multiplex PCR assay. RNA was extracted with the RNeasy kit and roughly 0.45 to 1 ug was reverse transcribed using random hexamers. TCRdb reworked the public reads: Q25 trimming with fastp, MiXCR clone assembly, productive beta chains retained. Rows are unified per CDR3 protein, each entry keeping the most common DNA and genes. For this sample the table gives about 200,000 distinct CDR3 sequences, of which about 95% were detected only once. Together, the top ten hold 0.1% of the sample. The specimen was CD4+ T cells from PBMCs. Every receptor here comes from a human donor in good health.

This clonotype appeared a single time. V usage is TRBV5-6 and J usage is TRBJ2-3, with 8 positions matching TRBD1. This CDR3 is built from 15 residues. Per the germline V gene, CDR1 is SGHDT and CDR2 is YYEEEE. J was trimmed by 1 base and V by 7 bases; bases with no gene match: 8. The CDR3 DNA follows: TGTGCCAGCTCCGCAGCAGGGGGCCGCACAGATACGCAGTATTTT. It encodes CASSAAGGRTDTQYF. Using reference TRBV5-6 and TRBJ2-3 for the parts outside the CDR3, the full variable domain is DAGVTQSPTHLIKTRGQQVTLRCSPKSGHDTVSWYQQALGQGPQFIFQYYEEEERQRGNFPDRFSGHQFPNYSSELNVNALLLGDSALYLCASSAAGGRTDTQYFGPGTRLTVL.

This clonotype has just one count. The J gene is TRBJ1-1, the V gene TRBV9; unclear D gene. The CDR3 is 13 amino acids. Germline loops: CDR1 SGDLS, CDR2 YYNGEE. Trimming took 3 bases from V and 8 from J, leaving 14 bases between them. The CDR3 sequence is CASSAGQNLEAFF. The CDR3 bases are TGTGCCAGCAGCGCTGGGCAGAACTTGGAAGCTTTCTTT.

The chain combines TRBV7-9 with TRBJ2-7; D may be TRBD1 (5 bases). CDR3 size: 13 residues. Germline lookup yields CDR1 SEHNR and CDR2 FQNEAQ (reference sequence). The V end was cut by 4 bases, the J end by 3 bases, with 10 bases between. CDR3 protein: CASSSPGLYEQYV. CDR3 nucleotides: TGTGCCAGCAGCTCCCCAGGGCTCTACGAGCAGTACGTC.

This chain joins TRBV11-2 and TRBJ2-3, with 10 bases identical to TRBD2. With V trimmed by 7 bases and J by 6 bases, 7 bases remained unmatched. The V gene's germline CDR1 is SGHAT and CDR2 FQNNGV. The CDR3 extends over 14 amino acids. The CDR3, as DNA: TGTGCCAGCAAAATAGCGGGAGGTTACGATACGCAGTATTTT. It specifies CASKIAGGYDTQYF.

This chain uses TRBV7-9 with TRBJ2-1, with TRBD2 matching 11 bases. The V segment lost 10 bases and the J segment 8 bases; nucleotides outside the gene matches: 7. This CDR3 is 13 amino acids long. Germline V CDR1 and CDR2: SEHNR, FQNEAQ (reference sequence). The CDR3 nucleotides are TGTGCCACGCCTAGCGGGGGGTGGGATGAGCAGTTCTTC. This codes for CATPSGGWDEQFF.

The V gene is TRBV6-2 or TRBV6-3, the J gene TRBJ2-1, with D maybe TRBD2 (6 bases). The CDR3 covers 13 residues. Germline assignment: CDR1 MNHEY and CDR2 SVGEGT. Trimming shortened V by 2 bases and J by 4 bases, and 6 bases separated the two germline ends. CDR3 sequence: CASSYGGYNEQFF. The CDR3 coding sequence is TGTGCCAGCAGTTACGGGGGGTACAATGAGCAGTTCTTC.

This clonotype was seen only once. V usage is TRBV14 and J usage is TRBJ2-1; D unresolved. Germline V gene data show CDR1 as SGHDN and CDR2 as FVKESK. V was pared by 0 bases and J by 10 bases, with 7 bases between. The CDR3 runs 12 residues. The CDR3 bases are TGTGCCAGCAGCCAAGACGCGAGAGAGCAGTTCTTC. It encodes CASSQDAREQFF.

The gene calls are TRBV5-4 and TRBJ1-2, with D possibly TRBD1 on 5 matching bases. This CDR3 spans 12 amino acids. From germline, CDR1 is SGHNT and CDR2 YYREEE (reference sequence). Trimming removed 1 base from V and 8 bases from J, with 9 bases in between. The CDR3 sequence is CASSLRAGGYTF. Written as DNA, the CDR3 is TGTGCCAGCAGCTTGCGGGCAGGGGGCTACACCTTC. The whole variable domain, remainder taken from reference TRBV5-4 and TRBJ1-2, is ETGVTQSPTHLIKTRGQQVTLRCSSQSGHNTVSWYQQALGQGPQFIFQYYREEENGRGNFPPRFSGLQFPNYSSELNVNALELDDSALYLCASSLRAGGYTFGSGTRLTVV.

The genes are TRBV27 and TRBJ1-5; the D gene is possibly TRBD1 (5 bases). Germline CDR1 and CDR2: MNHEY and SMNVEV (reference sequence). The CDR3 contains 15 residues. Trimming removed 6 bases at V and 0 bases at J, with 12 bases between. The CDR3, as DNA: TGTGCCAGCAGAATGGGACTGATTAGCAATCAGCCCCAGCATTTT. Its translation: CASRMGLISNQPQHF.

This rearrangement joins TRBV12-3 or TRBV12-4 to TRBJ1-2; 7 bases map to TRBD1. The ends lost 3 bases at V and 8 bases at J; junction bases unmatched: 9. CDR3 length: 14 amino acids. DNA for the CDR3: TGTGCCAGCAGTTTGGGGGACAGCGCTGGAGGCTACACCTTC. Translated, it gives CASSLGDSAGGYTF.

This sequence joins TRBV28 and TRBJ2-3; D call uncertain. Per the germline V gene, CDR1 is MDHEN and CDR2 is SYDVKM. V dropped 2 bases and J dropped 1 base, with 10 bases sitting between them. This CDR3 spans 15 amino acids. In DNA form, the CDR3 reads TGTGCCAGCAGTTTAACGGCGGTAGGCACAGATACGCAGTATTTT. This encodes CASSLTAVGTDTQYF.

The CDR3 loop is CASSLGQTLQETQYF. The CDR3 DNA follows: TGTGCCAGCAGCTTGGGGCAAACCCTCCAAGAGACCCAGTACTTC. The chain links TRBV5-6 to TRBJ2-5, with no clear D. The V end was cut by 0 bases, the J end by 1 base, with 10 bases between. The germline CDR1 and CDR2 sequences are SGHDT and YYEEEE. This CDR3 comprises 15 residues.

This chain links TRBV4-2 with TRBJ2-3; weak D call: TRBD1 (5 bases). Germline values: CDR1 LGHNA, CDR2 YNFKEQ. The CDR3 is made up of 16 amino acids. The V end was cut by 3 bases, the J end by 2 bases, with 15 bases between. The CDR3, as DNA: TGTGCCAGCAGCCACAGGGTATTGGGCACCACAGATACGCAGTATTTT. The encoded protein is CASSHRVLGTTDTQYF.

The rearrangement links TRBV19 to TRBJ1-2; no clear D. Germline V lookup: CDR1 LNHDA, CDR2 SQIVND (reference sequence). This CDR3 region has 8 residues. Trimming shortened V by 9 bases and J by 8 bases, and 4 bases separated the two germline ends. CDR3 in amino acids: CASGGYTF. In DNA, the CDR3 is TGTGCCAGCGGAGGCTACACCTTC.

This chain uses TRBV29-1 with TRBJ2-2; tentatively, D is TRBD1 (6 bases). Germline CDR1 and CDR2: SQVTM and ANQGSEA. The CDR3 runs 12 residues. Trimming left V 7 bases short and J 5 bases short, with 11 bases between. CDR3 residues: CSAGQGTGELFF. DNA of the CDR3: TGCAGCGCCGGGCAGGGGACCGGGGAGCTGTTTTTT.

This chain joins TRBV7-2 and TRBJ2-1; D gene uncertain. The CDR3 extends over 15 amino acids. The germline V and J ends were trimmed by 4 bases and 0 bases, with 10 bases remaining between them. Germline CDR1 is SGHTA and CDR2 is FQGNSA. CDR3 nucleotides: TGTGCCAGCAGCTCCTGGCCCCGCTCCTACAATGAGCAGTTCTTC. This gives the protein CASSSWPRSYNEQFF.

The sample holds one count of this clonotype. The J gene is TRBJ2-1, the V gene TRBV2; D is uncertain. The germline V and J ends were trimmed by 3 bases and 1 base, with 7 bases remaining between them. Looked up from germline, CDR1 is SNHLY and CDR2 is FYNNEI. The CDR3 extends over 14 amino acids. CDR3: CASSDGSSYNEQFF. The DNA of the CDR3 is TGTGCCAGCAGTGATGGGTCTTCCTACAATGAGCAGTTCTTC.

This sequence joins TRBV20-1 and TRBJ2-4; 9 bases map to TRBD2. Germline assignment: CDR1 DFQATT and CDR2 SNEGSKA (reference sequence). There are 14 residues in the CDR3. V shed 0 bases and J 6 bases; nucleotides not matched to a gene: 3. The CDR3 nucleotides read TGCAGTGCTAGAGATCTAGCGGGATTAAACATTCAGTACTTC. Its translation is CSARDLAGLNIQYF.

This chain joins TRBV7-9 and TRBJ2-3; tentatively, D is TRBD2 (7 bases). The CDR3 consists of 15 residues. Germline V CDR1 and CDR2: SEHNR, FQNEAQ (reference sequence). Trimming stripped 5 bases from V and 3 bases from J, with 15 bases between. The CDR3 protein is CASSGGRGDTDTQYF. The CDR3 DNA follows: TGTGCCAGCAGCGGAGGGAGGGGGGATACAGATACGCAGTATTTT.

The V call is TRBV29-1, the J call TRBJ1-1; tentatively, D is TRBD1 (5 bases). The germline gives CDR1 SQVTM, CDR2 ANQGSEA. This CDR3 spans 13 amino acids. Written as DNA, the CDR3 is TGCAGTGTCACCGGTGGGACGAACACTGAAGCTTTCTTT. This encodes CSVTGGTNTEAFF.

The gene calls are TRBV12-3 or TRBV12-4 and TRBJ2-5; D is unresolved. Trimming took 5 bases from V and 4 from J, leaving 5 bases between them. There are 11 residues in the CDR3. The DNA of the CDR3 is TGTGCCAGCAGTACCTCAGAGACCCAGTACTTC. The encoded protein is CASSTSETQYF.

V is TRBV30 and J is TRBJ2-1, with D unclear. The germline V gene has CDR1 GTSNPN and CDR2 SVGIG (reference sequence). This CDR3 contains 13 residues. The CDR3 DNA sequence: TGTGCACTAACTCCGAGCTCCTACAATGAGCAGTTCTTC. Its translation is CALTPSSYNEQFF.

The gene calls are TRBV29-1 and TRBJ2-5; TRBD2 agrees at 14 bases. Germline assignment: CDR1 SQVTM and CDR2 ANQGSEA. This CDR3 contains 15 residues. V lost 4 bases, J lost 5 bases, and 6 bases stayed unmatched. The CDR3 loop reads CSVGGTSGSWETQYF. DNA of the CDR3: TGCAGCGTTGGCGGGACTAGCGGGAGTTGGGAGACCCAGTACTTC.

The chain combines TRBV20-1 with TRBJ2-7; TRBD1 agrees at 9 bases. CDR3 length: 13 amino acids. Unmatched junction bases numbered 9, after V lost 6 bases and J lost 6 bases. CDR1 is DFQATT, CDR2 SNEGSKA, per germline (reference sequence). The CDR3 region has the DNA TGCAGTGCCGGTCGCCCGACAGGGGGCGAGCAGTACGTC. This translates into CSAGRPTGGEQYV.

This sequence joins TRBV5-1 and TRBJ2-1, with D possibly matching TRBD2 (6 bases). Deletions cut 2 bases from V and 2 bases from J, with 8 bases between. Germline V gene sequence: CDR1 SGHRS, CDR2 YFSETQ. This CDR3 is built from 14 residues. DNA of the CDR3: TGCGCCAGCAGCTTAGGGACTGCCTACAATGAGCAGTTCTTC. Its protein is CASSLGTAYNEQFF. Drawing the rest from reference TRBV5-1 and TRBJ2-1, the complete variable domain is KAGVTQTPRYLIKTRGQQVTLSCSPISGHRSVSWYQQTPGQGLQFLFEYFSETQRNKGNFPGRFSGRQFSNSRSEMNVSTLELGDSALYLCASSLGTAYNEQFFGPGTRLTVL.

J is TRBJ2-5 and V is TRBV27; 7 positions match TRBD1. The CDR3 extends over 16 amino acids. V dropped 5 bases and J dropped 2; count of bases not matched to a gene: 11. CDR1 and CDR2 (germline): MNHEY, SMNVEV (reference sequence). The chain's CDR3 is CASSPIGTANQETQYF. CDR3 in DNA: TGTGCCAGCAGTCCGATTGGGACAGCAAATCAAGAGACCCAGTACTTC.

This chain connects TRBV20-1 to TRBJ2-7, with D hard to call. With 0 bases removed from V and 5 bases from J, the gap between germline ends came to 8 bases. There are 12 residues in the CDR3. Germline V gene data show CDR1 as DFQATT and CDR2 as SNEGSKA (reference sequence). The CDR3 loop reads CSAREYRNEQYV. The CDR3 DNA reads TGCAGTGCTAGAGAGTACAGAAACGAGCAGTACGTC.

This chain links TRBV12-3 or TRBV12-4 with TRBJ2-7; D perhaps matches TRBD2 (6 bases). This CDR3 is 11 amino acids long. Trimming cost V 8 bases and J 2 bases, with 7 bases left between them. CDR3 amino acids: CASSGAYEQYF. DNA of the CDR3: TGTGCCAGCTCGGGGGCCTACGAGCAGTACTTC.

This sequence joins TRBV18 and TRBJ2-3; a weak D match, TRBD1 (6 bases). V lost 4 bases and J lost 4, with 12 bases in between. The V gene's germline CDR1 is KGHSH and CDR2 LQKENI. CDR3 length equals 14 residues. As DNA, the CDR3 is TGTGCCAGCTCACTCCGAGGGGGTTCAGATACGCAGTATTTT. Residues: CASSLRGGSDTQYF.

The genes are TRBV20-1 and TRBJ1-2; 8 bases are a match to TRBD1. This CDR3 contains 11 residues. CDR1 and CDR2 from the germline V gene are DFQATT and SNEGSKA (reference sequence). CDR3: CSLGQEYGYTF. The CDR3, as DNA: TGCAGCCTGGGACAGGAATATGGCTACACCTTC.

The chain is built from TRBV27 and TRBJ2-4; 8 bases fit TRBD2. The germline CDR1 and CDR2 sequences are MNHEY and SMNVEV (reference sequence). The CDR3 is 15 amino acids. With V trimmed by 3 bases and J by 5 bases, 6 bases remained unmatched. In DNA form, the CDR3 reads TGTGCCAGCAGTTTTCAGCGGGGGAGGGAAAACATTCAGTACTTC. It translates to CASSFQRGRENIQYF.